The 20 T cell receptor beta chains below all came from one sample that was sequenced in a study of cytotoxic CD8 clonotypes in ibrutinib-treated CLL. Clones were read by immunoSEQ multiplex PCR, and TCRdb kept only the in-frame ones, dropping some. Of some 14,000 clones in the sample, around half were seen once. Here the sequenced sample was PBMCs, taken at a roughly 22-month disease-progression time point, from a patient treated with ibrutinib. These TCRs come from a human donor with chronic lymphocytic leukemia.

The sample holds a few counts of this clone. The chain joins TRBV4-1 to TRBJ2-3; 9 nucleotides line up with TRBD1. V dropped 4 bases and J dropped 3; count of bases not matched to a gene: 5. Germline V CDR1 and CDR2: MGHRA, YSYEKL. The CDR3 spans 15 residues. The CDR3 bases are TGCGCCAGCAGCCCATCGACAGGGGGAACAGATACGCAGTATTTT. Its translation: CASSPSTGGTDTQYF.

The chain combines TRBV19 with TRBJ2-7; TRBD1 might be the D (5 bases). V was trimmed by 1 base and J by 1 base, leaving 11 bases between them. The V gene's germline CDR1 is LNHDA and CDR2 SQIVND (reference sequence). The CDR3 extends over 15 amino acids. CDR3 sequence reads: CASSIVAGPSYEQYF. CDR3 in DNA: TGTGCCAGTAGTATAGTAGCAGGGCCATCCTACGAGCAGTACTTC.

This clone was observed a few times. The V and J genes are TRBV29-1 and TRBJ2-5, with D perhaps TRBD2 (5 bases). Trimming left V 4 bases short and J 5 bases short, with 8 bases between. Germline CDR1 reads SQVTM; CDR2 reads ANQGSEA. This CDR3 contains 11 residues. The CDR3 protein is CSVGGWETQYF. The CDR3 nucleotides read TGCAGCGTTGGAGGGTGGGAGACCCAGTACTTC.

The chain carries TRBV7-9 and TRBJ2-7, with TRBD1 identical over 12 bases. Germline CDR1 and CDR2: SEHNR and FQNEAQ (reference sequence). Germline trimming cut 4 bases from V and 5 bases from J; bases unmatched to any gene: 12. The CDR3 totals 17 residues. CDR3 protein: CASSSPGQGARGDEQYF. The CDR3 DNA follows: TGTGCCAGCAGCTCACCGGGACAGGGGGCGCGGGGAGACGAGCAGTACTTC.

The chain is built from TRBV5-1 and TRBJ2-1; weak D call: TRBD2 (6 bases). With 0 bases removed from V and 6 bases from J, the gap between germline ends came to 16 bases. The CDR3 consists of 16 residues. Germline V lookup: CDR1 SGHRS, CDR2 YFSETQ. The chain's CDR3 is CASSLGDKGGANEQFF. CDR3 nucleotides: TGCGCCAGCAGCTTGGGTGACAAGGGAGGTGCCAATGAGCAGTTCTTC. Together with reference TRBV5-1 and TRBJ2-1, the CDR3 gives the full variable domain: KAGVTQTPRYLIKTRGQQVTLSCSPISGHRSVSWYQQTPGQGLQFLFEYFSETQRNKGNFPGRFSGRQFSNSRSEMNVSTLELGDSALYLCASSLGDKGGANEQFFGPGTRLTVL.

This clone was seen a handful of times. This chain links TRBV10-3 with TRBJ1-1; D may be TRBD1 (6 bases). Germline values: CDR1 ENHRY, CDR2 SYGVKD. Deletions cut 0 bases from V and 2 bases from J, with 16 bases between. CDR3 length equals 17 residues. CDR3 in DNA: TGTGCCATCAGTGAGTCGTCGGGGGACAACGTTAACACTGAAGCTTTCTTT. It codes for CAISESSGDNVNTEAFF.

V is TRBV6-6 and J is TRBJ1-5; TRBD1 matches 8 bases. The CDR3 consists of 13 residues. CDR1 is MNHNY, CDR2 SVGAGI, per germline (reference sequence). V lost 9 bases to trimming and J lost 7 bases; unmatched junction nucleotides: 8. CDR3 DNA: TGTGCCAGTATCAGGGGGCTAGGACAGCCCCAGCATTTT. It codes for CASIRGLGQPQHF.

The J gene is TRBJ2-7, the V gene TRBV11-2; D unresolved. V was clipped by 5 bases and J by 1 base, with 9 bases between them. Germline V gene lookup returns CDR1 SGHAT and CDR2 FQNNGV. This CDR3 region has 13 residues. The CDR3 region is CASSRPSSYEQYF. In DNA form, the CDR3 reads TGTGCCAGCAGCCGACCCTCTTCCTACGAGCAGTACTTC.

V usage is TRBV6-5 and J usage is TRBJ1-5, with 7 positions matching TRBD1. The J segment lost 3 bases and the V segment lost 5 bases, leaving 7 bases of the junction unmatched. There are 15 residues in the CDR3. From germline, CDR1 is MNHEY and CDR2 SVGAGI. The CDR3 bases are TGTGCCAGCAGTAAACAGGGGTTAGCCAATCAGCCCCAGCATTTT. This sequence encodes CASSKQGLANQPQHF.

In this sample, this clone turned up a few times. This chain connects TRBV29-1 to TRBJ2-7, with TRBD2 matching 12 bases. Trimming took 3 bases from V and 3 from J; bases not matched to a gene: 3. The germline gives CDR1 SQVTM, CDR2 ANQGSEA. CDR3 length equals 14 residues. The CDR3 coding sequence is TGCAGCGTTGAGGCTAGCGGGGGGGTCTACGAGCAGTACTTC. Its protein product is CSVEASGGVYEQYF.

Of note for this clone: Distinct nucleotide sequences in the sample also encode this CDR3. The rearrangement links TRBV11-2 to TRBJ1-2; TRBD1 is a possible D gene (5 bases). Germline V CDR1 and CDR2: SGHAT, FQNNGV. This CDR3 has 14 amino acids. Trimming removed 5 bases at V and 8 bases at J, with 18 bases between. This chain's CDR3 is CASSPGGEGRGYTF. In nucleotides, the CDR3 is TGTGCCAGCAGCCCGGGAGGGGAGGGGCGGGGCTACACCTTC.

The gene calls are TRBV5-6 and TRBJ1-1; no clear D. The CDR3 is made up of 15 amino acids. CDR1 and CDR2 (germline): SGHDT, YYEEEE. V lost 4 bases to trimming and J lost 4 bases, with 17 bases between them. Written as DNA, the CDR3 is TGTGCCAGCAGCGAATACCAGAACTGGGGCACTGAAGCTTTCTTT. This encodes CASSEYQNWGTEAFF.

This clone was observed a few times. The chain couples TRBV2 to TRBJ2-7, with 9 bases that match TRBD1. The ends lost 6 bases at V and 0 bases at J; junction bases unmatched: 0. The germline CDR1 and CDR2 sequences are SNHLY and FYNNEI. The CDR3 runs 13 residues. CDR3 sequence reads: CASRQGASYEQYF. The DNA for the CDR3 is TGTGCCAGCAGACAGGGGGCCTCCTACGAGCAGTACTTC.

There are a few counts of this clone. J is TRBJ2-5 and V is TRBV20-1; D not resolved. V was shortened by 3 bases and J by 10 bases, with 9 bases between the two germline ends. CDR3 length: 10 residues. The germline V gene has CDR1 DFQATT and CDR2 SNEGSKA (reference sequence). This CDR3 reads CSASKAGQYF. The CDR3 nucleotides are TGCAGTGCTAGTAAGGCCGGCCAGTACTTC.

The gene calls are TRBV6-1 and TRBJ1-1; 7 positions agree with TRBD1. CDR3 length equals 15 residues. Looked up from germline, CDR1 is MNHNS and CDR2 is SASEGT. The junction had 8 bases not matched to a gene; V was cut back by 1 base and J by 6 bases. The CDR3 here is CASSEGPGGVSEAFF. CDR3 nucleotides: TGTGCCAGCAGTGAAGGCCCAGGGGGGGTTTCTGAAGCTTTCTTT.

The chain carries TRBV10-3 and TRBJ2-1; D might be TRBD2 (5 bases). V was clipped by 4 bases and J by 7 bases, with 5 bases between them. Germline V gives CDR1 ENHRY, CDR2 SYGVKD. This CDR3 is built from 11 residues. The CDR3 coding sequence is TGTGCCATCAGTGGGGAGAATGAGCAGTTCTTC. This encodes CAISGENEQFF.

The genes are TRBV7-8 and TRBJ2-1; TRBD2 aligns across 9 bases. CDR1 is SGHVS, CDR2 FQNEAQ, per germline. This CDR3 has 13 residues. Unmatched junction bases numbered 4, after V lost 5 bases and J lost 8 bases. The CDR3 DNA is TGTGCCAGCAGCCCGGGACTAGCATATGAGCAGTTCTTC. It codes for CASSPGLAYEQFF. Drawing the rest from reference TRBV7-8 and TRBJ2-1, the complete variable domain is GAGVSQSPRYKVAKRGQDVALRCDPISGHVSLFWYQQALGQGPEFLTYFQNEAQLDKSGLPSDRFFAERPEGSVSTLKIQRTQQEDSAVYLCASSPGLAYEQFFGPGTRLTVL.

The rearrangement joins TRBV19 to TRBJ1-1, with a possible D match to TRBD1 (5 bases). In germline, CDR1 is LNHDA, CDR2 SQIVND (reference sequence). Deletions cut 7 bases from V and 0 bases from J, with 12 bases between. CDR3 length equals 14 residues. CDR3 region: CASNQGIMNTEAFF. The DNA of the CDR3 is TGTGCCAGTAATCAGGGAATCATGAACACTGAAGCTTTCTTT.

J is TRBJ2-7 and V is TRBV10-1; TRBD1 matches 8 bases. Trimming at V came to 2 bases and at J to 0 bases, leaving 0 bases not matched to a gene. The germline gives CDR1 WNHNN, CDR2 SYGVQD (reference sequence). The CDR3 length is 14 residues. The CDR3 here is CASSETGGSYEQYF. The CDR3 bases are TGCGCCAGCAGTGAGACAGGGGGCTCCTACGAGCAGTACTTC.

The rearrangement joins TRBV10-1 to TRBJ2-6, with a weak D call TRBD1 (6 bases). The CDR3 totals 15 residues. The V gene's germline CDR1 is WNHNN and CDR2 SYGVQD (reference sequence). Trimming took 4 bases from V and 4 from J, leaving 11 bases between them. This CDR3 reads CASSGQVSGANVLTF. The CDR3 DNA sequence: TGCGCCAGCAGTGGACAGGTTTCAGGGGCCAACGTCCTGACTTTC.